The clone carrying this TCR beta chain was seen repeatedly, ten times or more. The antigen remains undetermined. Sequence at one end of the junction differs from germline and may be a read error. This record comes from a study of T cells after yellow fever vaccination. This CDR3 is 13 amino acids long. CDR1 and CDR2 from the germline V gene are SGHVS and FQNEAQ. TCRdb reanalysed the 5' RACE reads using MiXCR and keeps one entry per CDR3 protein. Among under 350,000 distinct CDR3 sequences listed, over 4% were seen once. Study-wide findings and caveats: Weaker, the secondary response had a peak occurring faster, on day 5 versus 15. In post-booster samples, most primary-vaccination clones reappeared (about 97% CD4, over 70% CD8). Abundant clonotypes from the bulk population could get into FACS-sorted repertoires as contaminants. Some clonotypes were seen in both the CD4 and the CD8 compartments. These made up a small share and likely arose from convergent recombination.

The sequences come from PBMCs, collected 5 days after the yellow fever booster vaccination. This receptor was obtained from a man younger than 30 who received the YFV17D yellow fever vaccine. The rearrangement links TRBV7-8 to TRBJ2-7, with no clear D. CDR3 sequence (DNA): TGTGCCAGCAGCCCATACACCGTCGTAACACTCAGTTTC. Residues: CASSPYTVVTLSF.